This T cell receptor beta chain was captured by sequencing in a study of read filtering for tumor transcriptome and immune sequencing. From approximately 400 ng of RNA, a library with molecular barcoded alpha/delta and beta/gamma adaptors was made. TCRdb used MiXCR to reprocess the reads, holding one entry per CDR3 protein. The top ten clones hold about a sixth of a sample with 30,000 to 35,000 distinct CDR3 sequences, about a fifth of them seen once. This clonotype was recorded at least ten times. What it binds is unknown. Study-level findings and limits: RNA-seq captured clonotypes less deeply and reliably than IR-seq. The sorted CD138-negative fraction was a mixed bone marrow immune population, not purified T cells.

This receptor was identified in a donor over 35 with multiple myeloma. Sequencing was done on a sample of a population of CD138-negative cells sorted from bone marrow.

The DNA for the CDR3 is TGCAGTGCTAAGGACCGTCTTAAGGAGACCCAGTACTTC. Its protein product is CSAKDRLKETQYF. V is TRBV20-1 and J is TRBJ2-5; no clear D gene. The CDR3 contains 13 residues. Germline V gene lookup returns CDR1 DFQATT and CDR2 SNEGSKA (reference sequence). Trimming pared 4 bases from V and 5 bases from J, leaving 14 bases between.